This TCR beta chain was identified in a study of spatial heterogeneity in lung cancer. Study results and limitations: Expanded alpha and beta TCR counts within tumors tracked tumor mutation counts.

TCR cDNA molecules each had a unique molecular identifier. TCRdb redid the calling of the 5' RACE reads with MiXCR, one entry per CDR3 protein. The sample contains 4,000 or so distinct CDR3 sequences, approximately 8.3% of which appear only once. Stated time point: sample taken at primary tumor resection. Samples were donated by 72 untreated early-stage non-small cell lung cancer patients. Whole RNA from tumor, nontumor lung or frozen PBMC was sequenced unsorted. By its share, this clonotype is medium-sized. Antigen unknown. In germline, CDR1 is MRHNA, CDR2 SNTAGT. V was cut by 8 bases and J by 3 bases, with 11 bases left in between. CDR3 length equals 13 residues.

The chain uses TRBV6-4 and TRBJ2-4, with D maybe TRBD2 (6 bases). This sample comprised lung tumor tissue, obtained at surgery. The source is a male donor with early-stage non-small cell lung cancer. As DNA, the CDR3 is TGTGCCAGCGGGAGGACCGGCAAAAACATTCAGTACTTC. Its translation is CASGRTGKNIQYF.